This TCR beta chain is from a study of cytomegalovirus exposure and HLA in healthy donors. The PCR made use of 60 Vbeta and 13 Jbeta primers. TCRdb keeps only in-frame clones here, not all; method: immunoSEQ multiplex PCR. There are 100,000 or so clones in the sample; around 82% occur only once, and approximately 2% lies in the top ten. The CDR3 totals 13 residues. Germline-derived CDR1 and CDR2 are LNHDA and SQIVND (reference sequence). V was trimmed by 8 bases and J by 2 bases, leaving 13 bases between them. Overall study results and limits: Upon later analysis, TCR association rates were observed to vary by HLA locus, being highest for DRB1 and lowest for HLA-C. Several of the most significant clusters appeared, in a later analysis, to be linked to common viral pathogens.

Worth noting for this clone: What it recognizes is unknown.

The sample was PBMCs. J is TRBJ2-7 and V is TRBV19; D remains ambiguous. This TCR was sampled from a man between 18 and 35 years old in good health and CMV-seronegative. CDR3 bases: TGTGCCAGTGCGGTAAAGATAGCCTACGAGCAGTACTTC. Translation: CASAVKIAYEQYF.